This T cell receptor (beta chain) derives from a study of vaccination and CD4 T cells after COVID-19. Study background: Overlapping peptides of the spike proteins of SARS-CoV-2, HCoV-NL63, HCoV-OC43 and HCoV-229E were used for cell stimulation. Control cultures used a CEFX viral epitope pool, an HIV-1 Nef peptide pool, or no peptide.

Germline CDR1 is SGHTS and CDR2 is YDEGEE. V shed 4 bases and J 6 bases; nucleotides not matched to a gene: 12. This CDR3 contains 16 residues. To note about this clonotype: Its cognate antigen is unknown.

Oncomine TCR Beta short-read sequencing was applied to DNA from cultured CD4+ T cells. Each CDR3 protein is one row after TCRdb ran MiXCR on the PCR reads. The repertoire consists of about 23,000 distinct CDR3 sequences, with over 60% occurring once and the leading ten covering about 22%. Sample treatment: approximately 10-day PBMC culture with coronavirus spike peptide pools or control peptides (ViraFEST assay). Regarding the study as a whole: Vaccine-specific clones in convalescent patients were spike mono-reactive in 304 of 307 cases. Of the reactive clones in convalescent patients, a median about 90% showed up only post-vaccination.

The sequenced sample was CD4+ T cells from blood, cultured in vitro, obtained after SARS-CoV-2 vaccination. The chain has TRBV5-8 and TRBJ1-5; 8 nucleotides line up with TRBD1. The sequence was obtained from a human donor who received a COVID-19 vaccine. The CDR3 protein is CASSQWRQGPVQPQHF. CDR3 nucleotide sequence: TGTGCCAGCAGCCAATGGAGACAGGGGCCGGTTCAGCCCCAGCATTTT.